The TCR beta chain described here comes from a study of blood T cell repertoires in COVID-19. Study summary: The study drew acute and convalescent COVID-19 samples from the United States, Italy and Spain. The cDNA or gDNA used as material had been derived from T cells, B-cell-depleted T cells, or PBMCs.

Germline CDR1 is MDHEN and CDR2 is SYDVKM. The CDR3 has 14 residues. The germline V and J ends were trimmed by 4 bases and 8 bases, with 14 bases remaining between them. Original processing notes: Nucleated cell counts were estimated from reference gene primer amplification. Only in-frame clones appear in the TCRdb table, and some are missing; sequencing was by immunoSEQ multiplex PCR. The V and J calls and the clone size are those of that table, but D and trimming were determined from the DNA. The sample lists 110,000 to 150,000 clones, 88% occurring once. The receptor was derived from a man aged 50 to 60 with active or convalescent COVID-19. The sequenced sample consisted of peripheral blood. V gene TRBV28 combines with J gene TRBJ2-2; no firm D call. The CDR3, as DNA: TGTGCCAGCAGTTCCCCCCCGCGCGAGGGGGAGCTGTTTTTT. Amino acids: CASSSPPREGELFF.